The 21 T cell receptor beta chains presented below share a single source sample, sequenced in a study of blood T cell repertoires in COVID-19. TCRdb's copy holds only in-frame clones and misses some; the assay was immunoSEQ multiplex PCR. The table includes under 150,000 clones, about 85% detected once. The sample taken for sequencing was peripheral blood. The source of these receptors is a man aged 35 to 55 with acute or convalescent COVID-19.

At least ten counts were recorded for this clone. The chain joins TRBV5-1 to TRBJ2-2; TRBD1 is a possible D gene (5 bases). Trimming left V 2 bases short and J 7 bases short, with 9 bases between. The CDR3 is 13 amino acids. Germline CDR1 reads SGHRS; CDR2 reads YFSETQ. CDR3 amino acids: CASSFDSYGELFF. DNA for the CDR3: TGCGCCAGCAGCTTCGACAGTTACGGGGAGCTGTTTTTT.

The V gene is TRBV4-1, the J gene TRBJ2-2; 7 bases fit TRBD1. This CDR3 region has 15 residues. Unmatched junction bases numbered 4, after V lost 3 bases and J lost 3 bases. Germline CDR1 is MGHRA and CDR2 is YSYEKL. The chain's CDR3 is CASSHGQAYTGELFF. CDR3 coding DNA: TGCGCCAGCAGCCACGGACAGGCATACACCGGGGAGCTGTTTTTT.

The chain carries TRBV11-2 and TRBJ2-5; D remains unclear. CDR1 is SGHAT, CDR2 FQNNGV, per germline. CDR3 size: 13 residues. Between the trimmed V and J ends, which lost 3 bases and 2 bases, there was a span of 7 bases. Written as DNA, the CDR3 is TGTGCCAGCAGCTTTGCCGGGCAAGAGACCCAGTACTTC. Amino acid sequence: CASSFAGQETQYF. Using reference TRBV11-2 and TRBJ2-5 for the parts outside the CDR3, the full variable domain is EAGVAQSPRYKIIEKRQSVAFWCNPISGHATLYWYQQILGQGPKLLIQFQNNGVVDDSQLPKDRFSAERLKGVDSTLKIQPAKLEDSAVYLCASSFAGQETQYFGPGTRLLVL.

The rearrangement links TRBV7-2 to TRBJ2-3; 7 bases line up with TRBD2. Germline V gene sequence: CDR1 SGHTA, CDR2 FQGNSA. V lost 3 bases to trimming and J lost 0 bases; unmatched junction nucleotides: 0. The length of the CDR3 is 14 residues. Here the CDR3 DNA reads TGTGCCAGCAGCTTTAGCGGGAGCACAGATACGCAGTATTTT. This translates into CASSFSGSTDTQYF.

The V gene is TRBV18, the J gene TRBJ1-1; TRBD1 aligns across 7 bases. The CDR3 contains 14 residues. CDR1 and CDR2 from the germline V gene are KGHSH and LQKENI. The J segment lost 2 bases and the V segment lost 3 bases, leaving 3 bases of the junction unmatched. The CDR3 protein is CASSPWTGNTEAFF. CDR3 nucleotide sequence: TGTGCCAGCTCACCCTGGACAGGAAACACTGAAGCTTTCTTT.

This chain links TRBV2 with TRBJ2-2; 11 bases match TRBD1. Germline V CDR1 and CDR2: SNHLY, FYNNEI. CDR3 length: 15 residues. The V gene end was trimmed by 8 bases and the J gene end by 3 bases; junction bases not matched to a gene: 5. The DNA of the CDR3 is TGTGCCAGCCGCCGGGACAGGGGGGACACCGGGGAGCTGTTTTTT. Encoded protein: CASRRDRGDTGELFF.

The chain joins TRBV6-2 or TRBV6-3 to TRBJ1-3; 7 bases align to TRBD1. V dropped 4 bases and J dropped 1; count of bases not matched to a gene: 16. The V gene's germline CDR1 is MNHEY and CDR2 SVGEGT. The CDR3 runs to 19 residues. CDR3 DNA: TGTGCCAGCAGTTGGGACAGAGTAAAGAGTGCCCAATCTGGAAACACCATATATTTT. This sequence encodes CASSWDRVKSAQSGNTIYF.

This clone has more than one count but fewer than ten. The J gene is TRBJ2-5, the V gene TRBV7-3; 8 nucleotides agree with TRBD2. CDR1 is SGHTA, CDR2 FQGTGA, per germline. The V segment lost 5 bases and the J segment 5 bases; nucleotides outside the gene matches: 10. The CDR3 runs 15 residues. The CDR3: CASSPREGRKETQYF. In DNA, the CDR3 is TGTGCCAGCAGCCCCCGGGAGGGCCGGAAGGAGACCCAGTACTTC. Complete variable domain (other parts from reference TRBV7-3 and TRBJ2-5): GAGVSQTPSNKVTEKGKYVELRCDPISGHTALYWYRQSLGQGPEFLIYFQGTGAADDSGLPNDRFFAVRPEGSVSTLKIQRTERGDSAVYLCASSPREGRKETQYFGPGTRLLVL.

The chain has TRBV19 and TRBJ2-7; perhaps TRBD2 as D (6 bases). From germline, CDR1 is LNHDA and CDR2 SQIVND (reference sequence). CDR3 length equals 13 residues. Trimming took 6 bases from V and 2 from J, leaving 11 bases between them. The DNA of the CDR3 is TGTGCCAGTAGCGGGACTCCCGCCTACGAGCAGTACTTC. Protein product: CASSGTPAYEQYF.

This chain links TRBV7-9 with TRBJ2-1; 7 bases agree with TRBD2. The CDR3 length is 16 residues. J was trimmed by 7 bases and V by 2 bases; bases with no gene match: 11. Germline lookup yields CDR1 SEHNR and CDR2 FQNEAQ (reference sequence). The CDR3 coding sequence is TGTGCCAGCAGCTTAATTTTGGCGGGGGAGGTAAATGAGCAGTTCTTC. Translation gives CASSLILAGEVNEQFF.

This sequence joins TRBV19 and TRBJ1-5, with 11 bases that match TRBD1. The trim removed 8 bases at V and 7 bases at J, leaving 4 bases unmatched. The CDR3 contains 13 residues. Germline V gene lookup returns CDR1 LNHDA and CDR2 SQIVND (reference sequence). The CDR3 region has the DNA TGTGCCAGTGGGGGACAGGGGGGCCAGCCCCAGCATTTT. As protein: CASGGQGGQPQHF. The entire variable domain, with the rest obtained from reference TRBV19 and TRBJ1-5, is as follows: DGGITQSPKYLFRKEGQNVTLSCEQNLNHDAMYWYRQDPGQGLRLIYYSQIVNDFQKGDIAEGYSVSREKKESFPLTVTSAQKNPTAFYLCASGGQGGQPQHFGDGTRLSIL.

The chain is built from TRBV7-9 and TRBJ1-2; 9 positions agree with TRBD1. V lost 3 bases, J lost 4 bases, and 3 bases stayed unmatched. There are 14 residues in the CDR3. The germline CDR1 and CDR2 sequences are SEHNR and FQNEAQ (reference sequence). The CDR3 protein is CASSFDRGAYGYTF. CDR3 sequence (DNA): TGTGCCAGCAGCTTCGACAGGGGGGCCTATGGCTACACCTTC.

J is TRBJ2-5 and V is TRBV5-1; D might be TRBD1 (6 bases). Deletions cut 3 bases from V and 4 bases from J, with 13 bases between. The CDR3 contains 14 residues. Germline assignment: CDR1 SGHRS and CDR2 YFSETQ. The CDR3 nucleotides read TGCGCCAGCAGCTCCCAAACAGGGTCAGAGACCCAGTACTTC. It specifies CASSSQTGSETQYF.

Only one count was recorded for this clone. This chain's CDR3 is CASSLGQGSTDTQYF. The CDR3 DNA follows: TGTGCCAGCAGCTTGGGACAGGGTAGCACAGATACGCAGTATTTT. The V gene is TRBV5-8, the J gene TRBJ2-3; 7 positions match TRBD1. Trimming cost V 0 bases and J 0 bases; bases outside gene matches: 1. Germline CDR1 reads SGHTS; CDR2 reads YDEGEE. The CDR3 is 15 residues long. Based on the CDR3 plus reference TRBV5-8 and TRBJ2-3, the full variable domain is EAGVTQSPTHLIKTRGQQATLRCSPISGHTSVYWYQQALGLGLQFLLWYDEGEERNRGNFPPRFSGRQFPNYSSELNVNALELEDSALYLCASSLGQGSTDTQYFGPGTRLTVL.

The rearrangement links TRBV6-5 to TRBJ2-2; 12 bases are shared with TRBD1. This CDR3 has 16 amino acids. V lost 0 bases to trimming and J lost 7 bases; unmatched junction nucleotides: 3. Germline V gene sequence: CDR1 MNHEY, CDR2 SVGAGI. The CDR3 region has the DNA TGTGCCAGCAGTTACTCGGGACAGGGGGCCGGCGGGGAGCTGTTTTTT. Amino acids: CASSYSGQGAGGELFF.

The chain joins TRBV7-2 to TRBJ2-3; 11 bases are a match to TRBD2. With 5 bases clipped from V and 2 bases from J, the junction kept 6 bases outside the gene matches. This CDR3 is 16 amino acids long. Germline V lookup: CDR1 SGHTA, CDR2 FQGNSA. This CDR3 reads CASSLPTSGATDTQYF. DNA for the CDR3: TGTGCCAGCAGCCTCCCGACTAGCGGGGCCACAGATACGCAGTATTTT.

This chain joins TRBV2 and TRBJ2-5, with TRBD2 matching 8 bases. The CDR3 runs to 14 residues. Trimming took 6 bases from V and 4 from J; bases not matched to a gene: 7. CDR1 and CDR2 from the germline V gene are SNHLY and FYNNEI. The CDR3 region is CASRALAGGETQYF. Here the CDR3 DNA reads TGTGCCAGCAGGGCCCTGGCGGGGGGAGAGACCCAGTACTTC.

The CDR3 reads CASSRDRNTDTQYF. CDR3 nucleotide sequence: TGTGCCAGCAGCCGGGACAGAAACACAGATACGCAGTATTTT. The V call is TRBV5-4, the J call TRBJ2-3, with TRBD1 matching 7 bases. The CDR3 runs 14 residues. The trim removed 4 bases at V and 2 bases at J, leaving 4 bases unmatched. Germline loops: CDR1 SGHNT, CDR2 YYREEE (reference sequence). The complete variable domain, with remaining parts taken from reference TRBV5-4 and TRBJ2-3, reads ETGVTQSPTHLIKTRGQQVTLRCSSQSGHNTVSWYQQALGQGPQFIFQYYREEENGRGNFPPRFSGLQFPNYSSELNVNALELDDSALYLCASSRDRNTDTQYFGPGTRLTVL.

V gene TRBV5-1 combines with J gene TRBJ2-7; D possibly corresponds to TRBD2 (5 bases). V dropped 0 bases and J dropped 4 bases, with 14 bases sitting between them. Per the germline V gene, CDR1 is SGHRS and CDR2 is YFSETQ. This CDR3 contains 15 residues. CDR3 sequence (DNA): TGCGCCAGCAGCTTGGGTCTAGGGAGTCAATACGAGCAGTACTTC. Its protein is CASSLGLGSQYEQYF.

The chain carries TRBV7-9 and TRBJ1-1; a weak D match, TRBD1 (5 bases). The CDR3 length is 12 residues. V was pared by 6 bases and J by 11 bases, with 16 bases between. The germline V gene has CDR1 SEHNR and CDR2 FQNEAQ (reference sequence). The CDR3 protein is CASSVDSGEAFF. In nucleotides, the CDR3 is TGTGCCAGCAGTGTAGACTCGGGGGAGGCTTTCTTT.

The chain links TRBV6-2 or TRBV6-3 to TRBJ2-7, with 12 bases that match TRBD2. This CDR3 contains 15 residues. Germline V CDR1 and CDR2: MNHEY, SVGEGT. V was clipped by 6 bases and J by 2 bases; unmatched bases: 5. Here the CDR3 DNA reads TGTGCCAGCAGCAAGACTAGCGGGGGCACCTACGAGCAGTACTTC. This encodes CASSKTSGGTYEQYF.